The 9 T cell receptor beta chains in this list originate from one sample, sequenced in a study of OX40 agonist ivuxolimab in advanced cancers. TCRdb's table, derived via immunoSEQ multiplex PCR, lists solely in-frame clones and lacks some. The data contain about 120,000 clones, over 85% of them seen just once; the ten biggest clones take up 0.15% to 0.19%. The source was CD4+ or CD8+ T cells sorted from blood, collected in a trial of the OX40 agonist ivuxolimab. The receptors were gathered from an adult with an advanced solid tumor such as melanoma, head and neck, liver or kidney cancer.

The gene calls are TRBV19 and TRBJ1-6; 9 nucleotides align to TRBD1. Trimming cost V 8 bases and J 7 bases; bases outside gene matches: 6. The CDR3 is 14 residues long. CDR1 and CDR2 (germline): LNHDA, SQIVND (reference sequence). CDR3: CASSPGQGNSPLHF. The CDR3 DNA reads TGTGCCAGTTCCCCGGGACAGGGAAATTCACCCCTCCACTTT.

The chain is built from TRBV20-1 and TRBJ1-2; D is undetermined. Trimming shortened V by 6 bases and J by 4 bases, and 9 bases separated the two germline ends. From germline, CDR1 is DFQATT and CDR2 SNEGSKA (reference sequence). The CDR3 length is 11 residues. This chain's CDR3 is CSAAGSYGYTF. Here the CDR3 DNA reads TGCAGTGCCGCGGGGTCCTATGGCTACACCTTC.

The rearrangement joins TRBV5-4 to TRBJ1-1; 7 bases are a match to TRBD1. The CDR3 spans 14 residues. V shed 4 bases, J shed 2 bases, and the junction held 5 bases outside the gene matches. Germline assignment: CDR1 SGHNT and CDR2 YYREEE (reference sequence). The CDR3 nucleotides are TGTGCCAGCAGCGGGAGACAGGGAAACACTGAAGCTTTCTTT. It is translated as CASSGRQGNTEAFF.

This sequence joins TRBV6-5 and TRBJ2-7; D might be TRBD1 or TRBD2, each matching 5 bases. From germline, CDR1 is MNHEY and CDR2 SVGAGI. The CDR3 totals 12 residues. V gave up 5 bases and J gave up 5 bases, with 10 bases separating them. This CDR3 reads CASSAPGHEQYF. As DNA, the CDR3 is TGTGCCAGCAGTGCACCGGGACACGAGCAGTACTTC.

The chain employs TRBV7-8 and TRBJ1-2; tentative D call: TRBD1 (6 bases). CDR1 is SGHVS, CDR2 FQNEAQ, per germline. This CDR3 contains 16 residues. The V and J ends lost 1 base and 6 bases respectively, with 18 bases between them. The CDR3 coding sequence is TGTGCCAGCAGCTTAGTGTACGGGGGGGCAGATGATGGCTACACCTTC. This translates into CASSLVYGGADDGYTF. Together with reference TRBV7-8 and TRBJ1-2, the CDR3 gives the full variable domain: GAGVSQSPRYKVAKRGQDVALRCDPISGHVSLFWYQQALGQGPEFLTYFQNEAQLDKSGLPSDRFFAERPEGSVSTLKIQRTQQEDSAVYLCASSLVYGGADDGYTFGSGTRLTVV.

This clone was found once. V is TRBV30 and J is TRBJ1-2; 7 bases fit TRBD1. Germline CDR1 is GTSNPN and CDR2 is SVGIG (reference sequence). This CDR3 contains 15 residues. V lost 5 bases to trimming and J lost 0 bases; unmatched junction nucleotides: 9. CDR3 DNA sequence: TGTGCCTGGGCGAGACAGGGAGGAACTAACTATGGCTACACCTTC. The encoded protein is CAWARQGGTNYGYTF. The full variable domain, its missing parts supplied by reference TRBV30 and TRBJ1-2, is SQTIHQWPATLVQPVGSPLSLECTVEGTSNPNLYWYRQAAGRGLQLLFYSVGIGQISSEVPQNLSASRPQDRQFILSSKKLLLSDSGFYLCAWARQGGTNYGYTFGSGTRLTVV.

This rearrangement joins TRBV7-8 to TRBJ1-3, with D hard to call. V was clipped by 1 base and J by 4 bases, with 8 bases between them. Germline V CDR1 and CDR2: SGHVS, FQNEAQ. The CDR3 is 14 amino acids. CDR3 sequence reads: CASSLGTAGNTIYF. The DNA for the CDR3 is TGTGCCAGCAGCTTAGGGACCGCCGGAAACACCATATATTTT.

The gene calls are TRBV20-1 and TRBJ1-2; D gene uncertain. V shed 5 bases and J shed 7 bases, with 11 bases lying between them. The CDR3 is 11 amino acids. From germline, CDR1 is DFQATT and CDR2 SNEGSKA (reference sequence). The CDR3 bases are TGCAGTGCTCTTTATGATGGTGGCTACACCTTC. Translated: CSALYDGGYTF.

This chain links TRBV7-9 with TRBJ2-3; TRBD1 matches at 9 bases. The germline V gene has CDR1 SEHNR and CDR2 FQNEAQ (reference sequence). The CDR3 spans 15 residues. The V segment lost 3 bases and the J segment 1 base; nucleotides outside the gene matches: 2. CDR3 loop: CASSLRQGGTDTQYF. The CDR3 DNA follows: TGTGCCAGCAGCTTGAGACAGGGGGGCACAGATACGCAGTATTTT.